This T cell receptor beta chain derives from a study of blood T cell repertoires in COVID-19. Study-wide background: Sources were T cells, B-cell-depleted T cells, or PBMCs; the material itself was cDNA or gDNA.

In the source study's methods: The authors estimated nucleated cell counts from reference gene primer amplification. Measured with immunoSEQ multiplex PCR; TCRdb has only the in-frame clones, and not every one. Clone size and V and J calls were adopted from that table, with D and trimming inferred from the DNA. The table has approximately 70,000 clones, 85% to 90% seen once. The CDR3 has 13 residues. Deletions cut 6 bases from V and 4 bases from J, with 12 bases between. The clonotype originates from a man in his sixties or seventies with active or convalescent COVID-19. The material sequenced was peripheral blood. The chain uses TRBV12-3 or TRBV12-4 and TRBJ1-1, with a possible D match to TRBD1 (6 bases). The CDR3 region is CASSRGTVTEAFF. DNA of the CDR3: TGTGCCAGCAGCAGGGGCACTGTCACTGAAGCTTTCTTT.